This T cell receptor beta chain was documented in a study of PD-L1 blockade in urothelial cancer (dated by TCRdb to 2016 to 2017). Looking at the study overall: Therapy was started around 2014 for all patients, and atezolizumab 1,200 mg was administered intravenously every 3 weeks. Blood samples were analyzed 3 weeks after the start of treatment (second dose) and 6 weeks after the start of treatment. The study, an exploratory multi-omic analysis, examined somatic, immune and clinical correlates of response to PD-L1 blockade with atezolizumab in urothelial cancer. Roughly 10 patients reached durable clinical benefit, while 20 or so patients did not. In the same patients, pretreatment tumors underwent whole exome sequencing and RNA sequencing in addition to TCR sequencing. Blood samples gave median yields of around 140,000 T cells and 80,000 to 90,000 unique TCRs, along with a median clonality of approximately 0.08. Progression-free survival longer than 6 months counted as durable clinical benefit, and TCR features were additionally tested against both progression-free and overall survival. Pretreatment blood TCR-seq was available for 30 or so patients, at least one posttreatment blood collection was obtained for 24 patients, and tumor TCR-seq was available for 24 patients. Pretreatment tumor samples and matched peripheral blood, collected serially before and after atezolizumab treatment, underwent TCR sequencing. Patients had an ECOG performance status of 0 or 1 and had received between 0 and 3 prior chemotherapy regimens. About 85% of the roughly 29 patients were identified as males with urothelial cancer of bladder origin, and a prior smoking history was reported by 18 of 29 patients.

Overall study outcomes, separate from this receptor: Because of the small sample size (n ≈ 27) and the many exploratory analyses performed, the results are intended to be regarded as hypothesis-generating. Improved progression-free and overall survival was associated with having pretreatment peripheral blood TCR clonality below the median. Patients with durable benefit showed greater expansion of tumor-associated TCR clones in peripheral blood 3 weeks after starting treatment (n ≈ 21, p = 0.022).

About this clone: Its specific antigen is unknown. Base qualities are not at hand, and no much larger clone is one base apart.

Synthetic TCR analog templates were spiked into each PCR to estimate absolute template abundance from read counts. TCRbeta CDR3 regions were amplified from genomic DNA with bias-controlled V and J gene primers using the immunoSEQ assay. Sequencing of rearranged TCRbeta segments was performed at approximately 20X coverage. For the original study's pipeline: Sequencing errors were corrected by clustering and CDR3s were annotated against IMGT to assign V, D and J genes. Downstream analyses used only productive TCRbeta rearrangements, leaving out any out-of-frame or stop-codon sequences. Clonality was computed as one minus Shannon entropy normalized by the log of the number of unique productive sequences. Clones differing between time points or between blood and tumor were identified using Fisher's exact test with Benjamini-Hochberg correction, with an adjusted p below 0.01 applied as the threshold. In its TCRdb copy, this immuneACCESS table keeps in-frame sequences only and misses some clones. Where compared with another copy, unresolved V genes explain less than half of these, and the others have no known cause. That table furnishes V, J and clone size, whereas the DNA furnished D and trimming. This sample gives about 56,000 clones in total; more than 70% of them show up just once. Clones ranked in the top ten supply 2.5% to 3.5% of the sample.

Reading the germline V gene gives CDR1 SGHDN and CDR2 FVKESK. Deletion took 0 bases off V and 0 bases off J, with a span of 4 bases between the germline ends. There are 14 amino acids in the CDR3, from cysteine to phenylalanine inclusive. The read is trimmed to its CDR3 DNA, 42 bases read in frame from base 1. The cohort comprised fewer than 35 patients with locally advanced or metastatic urothelial carcinoma treated at Memorial Sloan Kettering on a trial protocol. Peripheral blood mononuclear cells were collected pretreatment and during treatment, at between 1 and 8 total time points per patient. The Qiagen DNeasy Blood extraction kit was used to purify genomic DNA from total PBMCs and from tumor samples. Collected pretreatment and during treatment, PBMCs were isolated and stored as previously described.

The origin of this receptor is a man aged 45-65 years with urothelial cancer. The sample consisted of PBMCs, taken around atezolizumab (anti-PD-L1) treatment. The V gene is TRBV14 and the J gene is TRBJ2-3, with the identity of the D gene unclear. The CDR3 in this case is CASSQDYSTDTQYF. The DNA sequence is as follows: TGTGCCAGCAGCCAAGACTACAGCACAGATACGCAGTATTTT.